The 18 T cell receptor beta chains below were found in one sample sequenced in a study of cytomegalovirus exposure and HLA in healthy donors. This PCR relied on a set of 60 Vbeta primers and 13 Jbeta primers. The data were produced by immunoSEQ multiplex PCR, yet TCRdb's version contains in-frame clones alone and is incomplete. There are 160,000 or so clones in the sample; 83% occur only once, and 4.1% lies in the top ten. The sequencing input was PBMCs. The receptor set was obtained from a man aged 45-65 years in good health and CMV-seropositive.

The V gene is TRBV11-2, the J gene TRBJ2-6; D may be TRBD1 (6 bases). The germline gives CDR1 SGHAT, CDR2 FQNNGV. Trimming pared 5 bases from V and 0 bases from J, leaving 14 bases between. The CDR3 totals 17 residues. The CDR3 DNA reads as TGTGCCAGCAGCCTCAATGGACAGTTCTCTGGGGCCAACGTCCTGACTTTC. Translating gives CASSLNGQFSGANVLTF.

The rearrangement joins TRBV5-3 to TRBJ2-2, with D possibly matching TRBD2 (7 bases). TRBV5-3 is annotated as an ORF whose role is uncertain. The CDR3 contains 19 residues. Between the trimmed V and J ends, which lost 2 bases and 3 bases, there was a span of 23 bases. Written as DNA, the CDR3 is TGTGCCAGAAGCTTACCAGGGGAGGGGGGCAGGCGGGACACCGGGGAGCTGTTTTTT. This translates into CARSLPGEGGRRDTGELFF.

This chain connects TRBV6-5 to TRBJ2-7, with TRBD2 matching 10 bases. The CDR3 runs to 15 residues. V shed 5 bases and J 2 bases; nucleotides not matched to a gene: 6. CDR1 and CDR2 (germline): MNHEY, SVGAGI. CDR3 loop: CASSPIAGGPYEQYF. As DNA, the CDR3 is TGTGCCAGCAGTCCCATAGCGGGAGGACCCTACGAGCAGTACTTC.

The chain recombines TRBV14 with TRBJ1-4, with 8 bases lining up with TRBD1. The germline V gene has CDR1 SGHDN and CDR2 FVKESK. Trimming cost V 2 bases and J 2 bases; bases outside gene matches: 1. The CDR3 consists of 15 residues. CDR3 protein: CASSQRTGTNEKLFF. For the CDR3, the DNA is TGTGCCAGCAGCCAAAGGACAGGGACTAATGAAAAACTGTTTTTT.

A single count supports this clone. V is TRBV27 and J is TRBJ2-1, with 10 nucleotides matching TRBD2. V gave up 0 bases and J gave up 8 bases; unmatched junction bases: 16. Per germline, CDR1 MNHEY and CDR2 SMNVEV (reference sequence). This CDR3 is 19 amino acids long. The CDR3 loop is CASSLSSPLGASGRHEQFF. Here the CDR3 DNA reads TGTGCCAGCAGTTTATCATCCCCACTCGGGGCTAGCGGGAGACATGAGCAGTTCTTC.

This clone appeared a few times. Since no conserved phenylalanine or tryptophan closes the CDR3, a read error is the likely cause. Because the CDR3's place on the DNA is in doubt, the DNA is left out and the CDR3 is given as listed by TCRdb. V gene TRBV9 combines with J gene TRBJ2-3; the table names TRBD1, a call not compared with the DNA. The CDR3 comprises 12 residues, both ends counted. The germline gives CDR1 SGDLS, CDR2 YYNGEE. The chain's CDR3 is CASSDSLTTGLI.

The chain links TRBV4-2 to TRBJ2-7; 12 positions agree with TRBD2. The V and J ends lost 3 bases and 3 bases, in that order; junction bases with no gene match: 6. CDR3 length: 16 residues. CDR1 and CDR2 from the germline V gene are LGHNA and YNFKEQ. The CDR3 here is CASSQERGLAGYEQYF. The CDR3 DNA is TGTGCCAGCAGCCAGGAAAGGGGACTAGCGGGCTACGAGCAGTACTTC.

This clone was seen a handful of times. This rearrangement joins TRBV7-9 to TRBJ2-7; D ambiguous. CDR1 is SEHNR, CDR2 FQNEAQ, per germline (reference sequence). With 5 bases removed from V and 0 bases from J, the gap between germline ends came to 17 bases. CDR3 size: 16 residues. This CDR3 reads CASSNPLTVSSYEQYF. The CDR3 DNA is TGTGCCAGCAGCAATCCCCTTACAGTAAGCTCCTACGAGCAGTACTTC.

As DNA, the CDR3 is TGTGCCAGCAGTTTATTCGTTGCAGATACGCAGTATTTT. It specifies CASSLFVADTQYF. The chain carries TRBV27 and TRBJ2-3; no definite D call. V shed 1 base and J shed 4 bases, with 6 bases lying between them. The CDR3 length is 13 residues. Germline CDR1 reads MNHEY; CDR2 reads SMNVEV (reference sequence).

The chain employs TRBV7-2 and TRBJ2-7; D remains ambiguous. This CDR3 is built from 15 residues. V was trimmed by 1 base and J by 1 base, leaving 11 bases between them. Germline assignment: CDR1 SGHTA and CDR2 FQGNSA. CDR3 coding DNA: TGTGCCAGCAGCTTAGTAGCTGCGAGGTCCTACGAGCAGTACTTC. It codes for CASSLVAARSYEQYF.

V usage is TRBV7-2 and J usage is TRBJ1-5; D unresolved. The CDR3 length is 16 residues. Germline V gene lookup returns CDR1 SGHTA and CDR2 FQGNSA. Trimming stripped 0 bases from V and 3 bases from J, with 12 bases between. The CDR3 is CASSLAGGGFNQPQHF. Here the CDR3 DNA reads TGTGCCAGCAGCTTAGCAGGTGGAGGGTTCAATCAGCCCCAGCATTTT.

This sequence joins TRBV4-2 and TRBJ2-5; 11 nucleotides align to TRBD2. From germline, CDR1 is LGHNA and CDR2 YNFKEQ. The trim removed 3 bases at V and 4 bases at J, leaving 7 bases unmatched. CDR3 length equals 16 residues. For the CDR3, the DNA is TGTGCCAGCAGCCACGCAACCGGACTAGCGGGAGAGACCCAGTACTTC. Protein product: CASSHATGLAGETQYF.

V gene TRBV25-1 combines with J gene TRBJ2-5, with a weak D call TRBD2 (7 bases). Germline CDR1 reads MGHDK; CDR2 reads SYGVNS. V was shortened by 1 base and J by 7 bases, with 19 bases between the two germline ends. The CDR3 has 16 residues. CDR3 sequence: CASSESSQGRVGTQYF. The CDR3, as DNA: TGTGCCAGCAGTGAATCGAGTCAGGGGAGGGTTGGGACCCAGTACTTC. Using reference TRBV25-1 and TRBJ2-5 for the parts outside the CDR3, the full variable domain is EADIYQTPRYLVIGTGKKITLECSQTMGHDKMYWYQQDPGMELHLIHYSYGVNSTEKGDLSSESTVSRIRTEHFPLTLESARPSHTSQYLCASSESSQGRVGTQYFGPGTRLLVL.

The V call is TRBV9, the J call TRBJ2-7; TRBD1 matches 9 bases. V lost 0 bases to trimming and J lost 3 bases; unmatched junction nucleotides: 1. Germline lookup yields CDR1 SGDLS and CDR2 YYNGEE. The CDR3 is 14 residues long. CDR3 in amino acids: CASSVGDRDYEQYF. Here the CDR3 DNA reads TGTGCCAGCAGCGTAGGGGACAGGGACTACGAGCAGTACTTC.

CDR3 sequence reads: CASSPQRGGGETQYF. For the CDR3, the DNA is TGTGCCAGCAGCCCACAGCGGGGGGGCGGGGAGACCCAGTACTTC. The gene calls are TRBV5-4 and TRBJ2-5, with 10 nucleotides matching TRBD2. Per germline, CDR1 SGHNT and CDR2 YYREEE (reference sequence). The CDR3 covers 15 residues. The ends lost 4 bases at V and 5 bases at J; junction bases unmatched: 8.

This clone was seen a few times. The rearrangement links TRBV28 to TRBJ1-3; D might be TRBD1 (5 bases). Germline values: CDR1 MDHEN, CDR2 SYDVKM. V was pared by 1 base and J by 2 bases, with 9 bases between. This CDR3 contains 15 residues. The CDR3 loop is CASSLYPGTGNTIYF. CDR3 nucleotides: TGTGCCAGCAGTTTATATCCAGGGACTGGAAACACCATATATTTT.

Details on this clone: Other DNA sequences of this sample code for an identical CDR3. The chain couples TRBV28 to TRBJ1-6; 7 nucleotides match TRBD1. There are 14 residues in the CDR3. V lost 4 bases and J lost 6; bases outside the gene matches: 3. Germline V gives CDR1 MDHEN, CDR2 SYDVKM. The CDR3 protein is CASSSGQPNSPLHF. CDR3 sequence (DNA): TGTGCCAGCAGTTCGGGACAGCCTAATTCACCCCTCCACTTT.

In regard to this clone: The junction and the germline gene differ at one end; a read error may be behind it. Other DNA sequences of this sample code for an identical CDR3. The chain carries TRBV7-8 and TRBJ2-7, with D perhaps matching TRBD1 (5 bases). Per the germline V gene, CDR1 is SGHVS and CDR2 is FQNEAQ. The CDR3 runs 13 residues. The CDR3 spells CASSTRTDNEQYF. In DNA, the CDR3 is TGCGCCAGCAGCACGCGGACGGACAACGAGCAGTACTTC.